This T cell receptor (beta chain) is from a study of regulatory T cells in long-lasting Graves disease. Whole-study findings and limits: A greater number of public clonotypes (under 3,000) was shared by persistent patients than by new patients (over 900).

The authors built TCR beta libraries using iRepertoire HTBI primers and Arm-PCR of CDR3 regions. TCRdb analysed the multiplex PCR reads with MiXCR anew, one entry per CDR3 protein. The profile covers about 620,000 distinct CDR3 sequences, with 16% appearing a single time and 15% to 20% taken by the ten largest. Documented time point: newly diagnosed GD, antithyroid drugs for less than 3 months. Scientists built the TCR library using RNA that was extracted from PBMCs. This clonotype came up a few times. Its antigen is not known. Germline V gene data show CDR1 as GTSNPN and CDR2 as SVGIG (reference sequence). This CDR3 region has 15 residues. V was cut by 2 bases and J by 2 bases, with 13 bases left in between. The same sample was also studied in work on T cells in Graves' hyperthyroidism and ophthalmopathy.

The rearrangement uses TRBV30 and TRBJ1-3; D ambiguous. The sequence came from a woman aged 30 to 39 with Graves disease. The sample consisted of peripheral blood mononuclear cells (PBMCs), taken at new diagnosis, from a patient treated with antithyroid drugs. The CDR3 nucleotides read TGTGCCTGGAGTTCGATATTTCAGGCTGGAAACACCATATATTTT. Its protein product is CAWSSIFQAGNTIYF.